This TCR beta chain is from a study of blood T cell repertoires in COVID-19. Overall study context: Material from acute and convalescent COVID-19 was sourced from the United States, Italy and Spain. Nucleic acid was either cDNA or gDNA, and it came from T cells, B-cell-depleted T cells, or PBMCs.

Authors' methods: For nucleated cells, counts were estimated from reference gene primer amplification. Profiled with immunoSEQ multiplex PCR; TCRdb holds only in-frame clones, not every one. V, J and clone size are taken as reported in that table, and D and trimming were inferred from the DNA itself. Of roughly 90,000 clones in the sample, roughly 90% are singletons; the top ten hold roughly 2.3%. The sequenced sample consisted of peripheral blood. The sequence derives from a middle-aged man with acute or convalescent COVID-19.

The CDR3 region is CASTGTAISNQPQHF. The CDR3 bases are TGTGCCAGTACTGGGACAGCCATAAGCAATCAGCCCCAGCATTTT. The rearrangement links TRBV19 to TRBJ1-5, with 7 bases that match TRBD1. This CDR3 has 15 amino acids. The V segment lost 7 bases and the J segment 1 base; nucleotides outside the gene matches: 7. Germline assignment: CDR1 LNHDA and CDR2 SQIVND (reference sequence).